Shown below are 17 T cell receptor beta chains from a single sample sequenced in a study of T cell responses to AZD1222 COVID-19 vaccine. Data came from immunoSEQ multiplex PCR; TCRdb stores just in-frame clones and leaves some out. The sample carries about 86,000 clones, approximately 80% recorded once. Sequences were derived from peripheral blood, sampled on day 0 of AZD1222 vaccination. The origin of the receptors is an adult in good health.

This clone came up once. This chain connects TRBV9 to TRBJ1-2; a weak D match, TRBD1 (6 bases). Per the germline V gene, CDR1 is SGDLS and CDR2 is YYNGEE. V was shortened by 4 bases and J by 5 bases, with 12 bases between the two germline ends. This CDR3 is built from 13 residues. The CDR3 DNA reads TGTGCCAGCAGCAACAGGGTAGGATATGGCTACACCTTC. Encoded protein: CASSNRVGYGYTF.

The chain links TRBV9 to TRBJ2-7; D is unresolved. The V and J ends lost 0 bases and 3 bases respectively, with 10 bases between them. The CDR3 length is 14 residues. Per the germline V gene, CDR1 is SGDLS and CDR2 is YYNGEE. CDR3: CASSVDGASYEQYF. DNA for the CDR3: TGTGCCAGCAGCGTAGACGGCGCGAGCTACGAGCAGTACTTC.

J is TRBJ2-1 and V is TRBV7-2; TRBD2 agrees at 9 bases. CDR1 and CDR2 from the germline V gene are SGHTA and FQGNSA. V dropped 4 bases and J dropped 0; count of bases not matched to a gene: 4. The CDR3 is 16 residues long. The CDR3 reads CASSSSGASSYNEQFF. As DNA, the CDR3 is TGTGCCAGCAGCTCTAGCGGGGCTAGCTCCTACAATGAGCAGTTCTTC.

The rearrangement links TRBV2 to TRBJ2-7; D may be TRBD2 (5 bases). This CDR3 has 14 residues. From germline, CDR1 is SNHLY and CDR2 FYNNEI. Trimming took 6 bases from V and 8 from J, leaving 20 bases between them. The CDR3 nucleotides read TGTGCCAGCAGCGATTGGCTAGCTGTGGAAAAGCAGTACTTC. Protein sequence: CASSDWLAVEKQYF. The full variable domain, rest sourced from reference TRBV2 and TRBJ2-7, is EPEVTQTPSHQVTQMGQEVILRCVPISNHLYFYWYRQILGQKVEFLVSFYNNEISEKSEIFDDQFSVERPDGSNFTLKIRSTKLEDSAMYFCASSDWLAVEKQYFGPGTRLTVT.

The rearrangement uses TRBV7-9 and TRBJ1-4, with a weak D call TRBD1 (6 bases). This CDR3 region has 16 residues. Trimming stripped 3 bases from V and 7 bases from J, with 18 bases between. Per the germline V gene, CDR1 is SEHNR and CDR2 is FQNEAQ (reference sequence). The CDR3 reads CASSFPQGTRSEKLFF. The DNA of the CDR3 is TGTGCCAGCAGCTTCCCCCAGGGGACGCGATCTGAAAAACTGTTTTTT.

The chain joins TRBV2 to TRBJ1-1; 9 bases agree with TRBD1. Germline V gives CDR1 SNHLY, CDR2 FYNNEI. The V and J ends lost 7 bases and 6 bases, in that order; junction bases with no gene match: 9. The length of the CDR3 is 14 residues. CDR3 in amino acids: CASTLTGGSPEAFF. CDR3 nucleotides: TGTGCCAGCACCCTGACAGGGGGGTCCCCTGAAGCTTTCTTT.

This clone appeared once. The rearrangement uses TRBV6-5 and TRBJ2-1, with a weak D call TRBD2 (6 bases). Trimming cost V 7 bases and J 10 bases, with 17 bases left between them. The CDR3 is 13 residues long. Germline assignment: CDR1 MNHEY and CDR2 SVGAGI. The CDR3 reads CASNGRESSEQFF. The DNA of the CDR3 is TGTGCCAGCAATGGTCGGGAGAGCAGCGAGCAGTTCTTC.

The chain has TRBV6-1 and TRBJ2-7, with D perhaps TRBD1 or TRBD2 (5 bases each). The CDR3 contains 15 residues. V lost 1 base and J 4 bases, leaving 14 bases between the germline ends. The germline V gene has CDR1 MNHNS and CDR2 SASEGT. The CDR3 reads CASSEGGWDHYEQYF. The CDR3 nucleotides are TGTGCCAGCAGTGAAGGGGGTTGGGACCATTACGAGCAGTACTTC.

CDR3 nucleotides: TGTGCCAGCAGATCACAACCCGCTGGGGCTTTCTTT. Its protein is CASRSQPAGAFF. The chain links TRBV7-2 to TRBJ1-1; D ambiguous. Germline assignment: CDR1 SGHTA and CDR2 FQGNSA. Trimming left V 6 bases short and J 11 bases short, with 16 bases between. The CDR3 consists of 12 residues.

This clone turned up a few times. CDR3 loop: CASSFRPFSSYNEQFF. The CDR3 nucleotides are TGTGCCAGCAGCTTCCGGCCCTTCAGCTCCTACAATGAGCAGTTCTTC. V is TRBV9 and J is TRBJ2-1, with D uncertain. The CDR3 covers 16 residues. Germline values: CDR1 SGDLS, CDR2 YYNGEE. Trimming took off 4 bases at V and 0 bases at J, with 14 bases between the two ends.

With respect to this clone: Other DNA sequences in the sample encode the same CDR3. The chain couples TRBV5-1 to TRBJ1-6; no clear D. The CDR3 length is 14 residues. V shed 0 bases and J shed 4 bases, with 5 bases lying between them. CDR1 and CDR2 (germline): SGHRS, YFSETQ. The CDR3 protein is CASSLAGYNSPLHF. The CDR3 nucleotides read TGCGCCAGCAGCTTGGCAGGTTATAATTCACCCCTCCACTTT.

The chain combines TRBV6-6 with TRBJ2-1; TRBD1 aligns across 8 bases. The CDR3 runs 14 residues. V shed 5 bases, J shed 8 bases, and the junction held 8 bases outside the gene matches. Germline CDR1 is MNHNY and CDR2 is SVGAGI (reference sequence). The CDR3 loop reads CASSGTGPFYEQFF. In DNA, the CDR3 is TGTGCCAGCAGTGGGACAGGACCCTTTTATGAGCAGTTCTTC.

The sample holds a few counts of this clone. V usage is TRBV10-2 and J usage is TRBJ2-3; possible D gene TRBD2, 5 bases. CDR3 length: 15 residues. CDR1 is WSHSY, CDR2 SAAADI, per germline. The V gene lost 4 bases and the J gene lost 2 bases, with 13 bases spanning the gap. The CDR3 nucleotides read TGCGCCAGCAGTGCCTCTAGCAGACCCACAGATACGCAGTATTTT. It is translated as CASSASSRPTDTQYF.

In its sample, this clone was seen once. The chain combines TRBV5-1 with TRBJ1-1; D gene uncertain. With 2 bases removed from V and 1 base from J, the gap between germline ends came to 9 bases. This CDR3 spans 14 amino acids. Germline V gene lookup returns CDR1 SGHRS and CDR2 YFSETQ. The CDR3 loop is CASSFDIGNTEAFF. The CDR3 region has the DNA TGCGCCAGCAGCTTCGATATCGGGAACACTGAAGCTTTCTTT. The full variable domain, with the rest looked up from reference TRBV5-1 and TRBJ1-1, is KAGVTQTPRYLIKTRGQQVTLSCSPISGHRSVSWYQQTPGQGLQFLFEYFSETQRNKGNFPGRFSGRQFSNSRSEMNVSTLELGDSALYLCASSFDIGNTEAFFGQGTRLTVV.

This chain uses TRBV4-1 with TRBJ2-1; no reliable D call. The germline V and J ends were trimmed by 3 bases and 1 base, with 10 bases remaining between them. The CDR3 has 15 amino acids. Germline CDR1 and CDR2: MGHRA and YSYEKL. CDR3 sequence (DNA): TGCGCCAGCAGCCATGGCAGCGATTCCTACAATGAGCAGTTCTTC. Translating it yields CASSHGSDSYNEQFF.

The chain uses TRBV27 and TRBJ1-2, with D unclear. Germline V gene lookup returns CDR1 MNHEY and CDR2 SMNVEV (reference sequence). The V gene lost 2 bases and the J gene lost 7 bases, with 17 bases spanning the gap. This CDR3 region has 15 residues. CDR3 bases: TGTGCCAGCAGTTTACGAAACATGGAACGGGGTGGCTACACCTTC. Translating gives CASSLRNMERGGYTF.

Only a few counts were recorded for this clone. The chain combines TRBV28 with TRBJ1-2, with D perhaps matching TRBD1 (5 bases). The CDR3 is 14 amino acids. Trimming cost V 2 bases and J 8 bases, with 15 bases left between them. Germline CDR1 and CDR2: MDHEN and SYDVKM. The CDR3 is CASSLLGTGRGYTF. Here the CDR3 DNA reads TGTGCCAGCAGTTTACTCGGGACGGGGAGGGGCTACACCTTC.